This TCR beta chain was identified during a study of shared clonotypes between healthy human individuals. Study results and caveats: Four donors held about 5% of naive CD4 clonotypes in common. Non-shared clonotypes had lower generation probabilities than those shared by all four donors. Clonotype sharing among the donors was expected to vary with sequencing depth.

The V and J ends lost 4 bases and 11 bases respectively, with 28 bases between them. There are 17 residues in the CDR3. The germline V gene has CDR1 SGHDT and CDR2 YYEEEE. Original methodology: ImmunoSEQ output lacked quality scores and full-length reads, limiting matched filtering. Generated by immunoSEQ multiplex PCR, the TCRdb table keeps only in-frame clones and is missing some. V and J calls and clone size are those listed in that table; D and trimming were worked out from the DNA. The sample holds about 2.2 million clones, around 93% seen once. Regarding this clone: Antigen: not known.

Naive CD8 cells lacked CD45RO and underwent positive selection for CCR7, leaving out terminally differentiated effector memory CD45RA+ cells. This chain uses TRBV5-6 with TRBJ2-1; D might be TRBD2 (5 bases). The sample consisted of naive CD8+ T cells from PBMCs. The TCR was taken from a man aged 18-30 years in good health. Some clones in this sample may be carry-over from other donors' samples. The CDR3 sequence is CASSPITGEPYYGQQFF. The DNA of the CDR3 is TGTGCCAGCAGCCCCATAACCGGGGAACCTTATTACGGGCAGCAGTTCTTC.